This T cell receptor (beta chain) was profiled in a study of T cells in Graves' hyperthyroidism and ophthalmopathy. The CDR3 spans 16 residues. The germline V and J ends were trimmed by 4 bases and 1 base, with 15 bases remaining between them. Per the germline V gene, CDR1 is LGHDT and CDR2 is YNNKEL (reference sequence). From RNA transcripts, TCR beta CDR3 regions were amplified. The HTBI primer set served for first-round RT-PCR of the TCR CDR3. Via MiXCR, TCRdb re-called the multiplex PCR reads, giving one row per CDR3 protein. The sample includes more than 300,000 distinct CDR3 sequences, 15% to 20% of them seen just once. Study results and caveats: Separation of ophthalmopathy from stable hyperthyroidism was achieved by a 13 V-J model.

Ophthalmopathy cases scored 3 or more on the Clinical Activity Score and 4 or more on NOSPECS grade, with duration below 3 months. In making diagnoses, clinical symptoms, serum thyroxine and TRAb, thyroid ultrasound and orbital computed tomography were all used. Note on this clonotype: As yet, its antigen is unknown.

The receptor was isolated from a man younger than 30 with Graves' ophthalmopathy. Input material: blood. J is TRBJ2-3 and V is TRBV3-1; D gene ambiguous. The CDR3 reads CASSPRRVVRTDTQYF. The CDR3, as DNA: TGTGCCAGCAGCCCCCGGCGTGTTGTCCGCACAGATACGCAGTATTTT.